The 4 T cell receptor beta chains given below trace back to one sample, sequenced in a study of T-cell memory formation after mild COVID-19. TCRdb re-analysed the 5' RACE reads in MiXCR, keeping a single row per CDR3 protein. The sample holds about 320,000 distinct CDR3 sequences, 13% to 15% seen once. Material: PBMCs or a T cell subset sorted from them (not recorded which). Every receptor here comes from a man younger than 30 who had mild COVID-19 (a few samples of this study predate the infection). Cell type and time point are not known.

This clonotype came up many times. The genes are TRBV20-1 and TRBJ2-1, with a possible D match to TRBD2 (6 bases). In germline, CDR1 is DFQATT, CDR2 SNEGSKA (reference sequence). The germline V and J ends were trimmed by 1 base and 6 bases, with 7 bases remaining between them. The CDR3 has 12 residues. Here the CDR3 DNA reads TGCAGTGCTAGAGGGGACTTCAATGAGCAGTTCTTC. Translation: CSARGDFNEQFF.

The V call is TRBV5-1, the J call TRBJ2-1; TRBD1 or TRBD2 may be the D gene (5 bases each). Germline assignment: CDR1 SGHRS and CDR2 YFSETQ. V lost 4 bases, J lost 7 bases, and 18 bases lay in between. There are 15 residues in the CDR3. The CDR3 spells CASSKGPSVGNEQFF. CDR3 nucleotides: TGCGCCAGCAGCAAGGGACCCTCTGTGGGTAATGAGCAGTTCTTC.

This chain uses TRBV20-1 with TRBJ1-1; 10 bases map to TRBD1. Germline trimming cut 3 bases from V and 4 bases from J; bases unmatched to any gene: 2. The CDR3 consists of 13 residues. Germline CDR1 and CDR2: DFQATT and SNEGSKA (reference sequence). The CDR3 loop is CSARTGGFTEAFF. The CDR3 DNA sequence: TGCAGTGCTAGGACAGGGGGCTTCACTGAAGCTTTCTTT.

V usage is TRBV12-3 or TRBV12-4 and J usage is TRBJ1-6; D possibly corresponds to TRBD1 (6 bases). The CDR3 sequence is 14 residues long. V was shortened by 5 bases and J by 5 bases, with 10 bases between the two germline ends. The CDR3 bases are TGTGCCAGCAGTCCAAGGGGGGATAATTCACCCCTCCACTTT. Its protein is CASSPRGDNSPLHF.